Sequencing of this TCR beta chain was carried out in a study of blood T cell repertoires in COVID-19. Overall study context: The cDNA or gDNA used as material had been derived from T cells, B-cell-depleted T cells, or PBMCs.

In the source study's methods: Amplification of reference gene primers provided the estimated nucleated cell counts. Method: immunoSEQ multiplex PCR; TCRdb's copy keeps in-frame clones and lacks some. The V and J calls and clone size come from that table; D and trimming were worked out from the DNA. The table records under 350,000 clones, approximately 90% of them present only once. The V and J ends lost 6 bases and 3 bases respectively, with 12 bases between them. The germline CDR1 and CDR2 sequences are SNHLY and FYNNEI. CDR3 length equals 13 residues. The V and J genes are TRBV2 and TRBJ2-7; D is ambiguous. Sample: peripheral blood. This TCR was recovered from a woman in her 30s with COVID-19, enrolled during active disease. CDR3 nucleotide sequence: TGTGCCAGCAGAACCCTGAACAGCTACGAGCAGTACTTC. This encodes CASRTLNSYEQYF.